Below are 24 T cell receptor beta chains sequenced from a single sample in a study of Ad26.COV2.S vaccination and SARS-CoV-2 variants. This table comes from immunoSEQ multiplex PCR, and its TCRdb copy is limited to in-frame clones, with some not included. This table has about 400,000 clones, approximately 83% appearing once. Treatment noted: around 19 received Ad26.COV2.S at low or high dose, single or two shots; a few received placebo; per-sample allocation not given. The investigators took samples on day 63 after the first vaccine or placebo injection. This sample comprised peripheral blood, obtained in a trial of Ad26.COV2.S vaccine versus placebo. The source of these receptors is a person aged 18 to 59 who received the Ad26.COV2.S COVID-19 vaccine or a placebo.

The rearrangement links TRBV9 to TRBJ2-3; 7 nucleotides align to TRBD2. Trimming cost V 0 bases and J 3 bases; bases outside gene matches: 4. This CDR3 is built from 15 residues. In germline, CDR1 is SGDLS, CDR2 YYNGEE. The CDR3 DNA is TGTGCCAGCAGCGTAGGAGGACTAGTGACAGATACGCAGTATTTT. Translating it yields CASSVGGLVTDTQYF.

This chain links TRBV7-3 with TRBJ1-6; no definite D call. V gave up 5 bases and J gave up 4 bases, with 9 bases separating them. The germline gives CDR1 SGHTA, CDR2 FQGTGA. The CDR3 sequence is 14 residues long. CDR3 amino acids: CASSPGSYNSPLHF. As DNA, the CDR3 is TGTGCCAGCAGCCCGGGAAGTTATAATTCACCCCTCCACTTT.

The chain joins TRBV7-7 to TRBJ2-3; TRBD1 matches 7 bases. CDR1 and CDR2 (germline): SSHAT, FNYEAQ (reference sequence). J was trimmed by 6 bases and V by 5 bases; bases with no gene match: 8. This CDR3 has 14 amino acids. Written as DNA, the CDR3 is TGTGCCAGCAGCCCTACAGGGGTAGCGGATACGCAGTATTTT. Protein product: CASSPTGVADTQYF.

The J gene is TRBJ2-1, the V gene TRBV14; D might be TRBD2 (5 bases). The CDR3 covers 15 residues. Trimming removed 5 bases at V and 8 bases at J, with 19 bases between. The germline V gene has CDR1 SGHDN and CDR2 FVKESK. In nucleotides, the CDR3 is TGTGCCAGCAGCGAACTAGTAGTAGGTGGCGATGAGCAGTTCTTC. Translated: CASSELVVGGDEQFF.

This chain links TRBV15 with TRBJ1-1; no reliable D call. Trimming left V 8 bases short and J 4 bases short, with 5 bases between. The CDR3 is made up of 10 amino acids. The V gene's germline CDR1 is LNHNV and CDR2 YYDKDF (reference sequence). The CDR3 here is CATLGTEAFF. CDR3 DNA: TGTGCCACCCTAGGCACTGAAGCTTTCTTT.

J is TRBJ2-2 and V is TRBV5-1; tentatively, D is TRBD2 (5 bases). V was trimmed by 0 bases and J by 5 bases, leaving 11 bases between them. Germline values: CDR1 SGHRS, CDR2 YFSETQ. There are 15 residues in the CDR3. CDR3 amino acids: CASSLAPPGTGELFF. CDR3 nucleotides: TGCGCCAGCAGCTTGGCCCCCCCGGGGACCGGGGAGCTGTTTTTT. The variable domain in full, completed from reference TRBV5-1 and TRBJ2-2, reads KAGVTQTPRYLIKTRGQQVTLSCSPISGHRSVSWYQQTPGQGLQFLFEYFSETQRNKGNFPGRFSGRQFSNSRSEMNVSTLELGDSALYLCASSLAPPGTGELFFGEGSRLTVL.

CDR3 in DNA: TGTGCCAGCAGCTCGGGACCAACGGGCTATGGCTACACCTTC. Translating gives CASSSGPTGYGYTF. This chain uses TRBV7-3 with TRBJ1-2; the D gene is possibly TRBD1 (5 bases). CDR3 length: 14 residues. CDR1 and CDR2 from the germline V gene are SGHTA and FQGTGA. V gave up 4 bases and J gave up 4 bases, with 13 bases separating them.

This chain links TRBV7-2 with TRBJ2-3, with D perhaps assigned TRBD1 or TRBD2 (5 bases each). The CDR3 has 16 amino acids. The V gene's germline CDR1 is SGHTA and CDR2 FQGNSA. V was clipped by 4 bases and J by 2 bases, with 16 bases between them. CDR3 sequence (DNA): TGTGCCAGCAGCTGGGGGTTTTCTCCTACCACAGATACGCAGTATTTT. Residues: CASSWGFSPTTDTQYF.

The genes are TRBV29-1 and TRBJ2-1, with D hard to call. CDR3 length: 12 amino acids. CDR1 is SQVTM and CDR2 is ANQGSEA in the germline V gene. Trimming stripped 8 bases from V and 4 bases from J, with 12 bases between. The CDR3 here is CSTRGSYNEQFF. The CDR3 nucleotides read TGCAGCACCCGTGGGTCTTACAATGAGCAGTTCTTC.

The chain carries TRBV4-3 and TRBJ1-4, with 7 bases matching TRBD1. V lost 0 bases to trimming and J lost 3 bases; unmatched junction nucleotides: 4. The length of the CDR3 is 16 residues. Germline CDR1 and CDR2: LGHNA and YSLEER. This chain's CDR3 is CASSQEGTGANEKLFF. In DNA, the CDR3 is TGCGCCAGCAGCCAAGAAGGTACAGGGGCTAATGAAAAACTGTTTTTT.

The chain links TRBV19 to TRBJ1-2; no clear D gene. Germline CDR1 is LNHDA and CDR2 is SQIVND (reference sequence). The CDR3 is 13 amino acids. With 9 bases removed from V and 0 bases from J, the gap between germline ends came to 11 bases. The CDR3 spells CASQELANYGYTF. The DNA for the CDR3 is TGTGCCAGCCAGGAACTAGCTAACTATGGCTACACCTTC. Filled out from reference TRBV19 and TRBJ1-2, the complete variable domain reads DGGITQSPKYLFRKEGQNVTLSCEQNLNHDAMYWYRQDPGQGLRLIYYSQIVNDFQKGDIAEGYSVSREKKESFPLTVTSAQKNPTAFYLCASQELANYGYTFGSGTRLTVV.

The DNA of the CDR3 is TGTGCCAGCAGCCCGTTCCGGACAGGGGGAACTGGCTACACCTTC. Encoded protein: CASSPFRTGGTGYTF. V usage is TRBV7-2 and J usage is TRBJ1-2, with 10 bases identical to TRBD1. The junction had 10 bases not matched to a gene; V was cut back by 5 bases and J by 7 bases. From germline, CDR1 is SGHTA and CDR2 FQGNSA. This CDR3 comprises 15 residues.

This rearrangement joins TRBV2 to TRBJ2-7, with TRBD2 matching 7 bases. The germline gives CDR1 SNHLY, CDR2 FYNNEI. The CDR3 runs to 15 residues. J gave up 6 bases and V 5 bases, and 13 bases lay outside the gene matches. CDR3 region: CASSLDGGSLFEQYF. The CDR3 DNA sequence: TGTGCCAGCAGTCTAGACGGCGGGAGTCTGTTCGAGCAGTACTTC. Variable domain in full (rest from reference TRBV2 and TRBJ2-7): EPEVTQTPSHQVTQMGQEVILRCVPISNHLYFYWYRQILGQKVEFLVSFYNNEISEKSEIFDDQFSVERPDGSNFTLKIRSTKLEDSAMYFCASSLDGGSLFEQYFGPGTRLTVT.

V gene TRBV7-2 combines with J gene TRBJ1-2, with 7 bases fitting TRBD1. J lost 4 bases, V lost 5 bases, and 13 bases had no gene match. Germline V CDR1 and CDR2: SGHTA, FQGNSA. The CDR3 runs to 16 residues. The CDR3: CASSPSPTGLSYGYTF. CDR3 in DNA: TGTGCCAGCAGCCCAAGCCCGACAGGGCTCAGCTATGGCTACACCTTC.

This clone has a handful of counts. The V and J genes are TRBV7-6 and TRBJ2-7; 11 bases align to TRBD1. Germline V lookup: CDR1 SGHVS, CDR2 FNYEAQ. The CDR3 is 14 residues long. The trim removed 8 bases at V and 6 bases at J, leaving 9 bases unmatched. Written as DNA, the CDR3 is TGTGCCAGCGCCGAACCGGGACAGGGGGTCGAGCAGTACTTC. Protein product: CASAEPGQGVEQYF.

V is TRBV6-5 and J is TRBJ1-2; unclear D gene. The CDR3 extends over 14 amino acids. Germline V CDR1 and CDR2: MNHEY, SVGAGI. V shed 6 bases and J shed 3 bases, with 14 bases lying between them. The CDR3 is CASSPSRGYYGYTF. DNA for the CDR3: TGTGCCAGCAGCCCGTCGAGAGGGTACTATGGCTACACCTTC.

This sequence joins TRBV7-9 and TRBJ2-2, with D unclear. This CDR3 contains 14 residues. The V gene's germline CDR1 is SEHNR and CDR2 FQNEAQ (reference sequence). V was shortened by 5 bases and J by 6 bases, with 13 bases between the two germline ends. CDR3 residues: CASSIRSSSGELFF. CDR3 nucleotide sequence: TGTGCCAGCAGCATCCGGTCCTCCTCCGGGGAGCTGTTTTTT.

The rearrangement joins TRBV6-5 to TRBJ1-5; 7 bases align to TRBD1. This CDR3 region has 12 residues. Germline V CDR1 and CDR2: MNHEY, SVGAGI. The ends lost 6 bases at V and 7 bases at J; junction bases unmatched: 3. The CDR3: CASSSGQQPQHF. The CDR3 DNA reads TGTGCCAGCAGCTCGGGACAGCAGCCCCAGCATTTT.

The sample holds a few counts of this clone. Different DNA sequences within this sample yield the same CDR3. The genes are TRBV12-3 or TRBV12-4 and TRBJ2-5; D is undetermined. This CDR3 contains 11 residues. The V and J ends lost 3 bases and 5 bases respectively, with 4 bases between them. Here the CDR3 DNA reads TGTGCCAGCAGTTTGGGGGAGACCCAGTACTTC. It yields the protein CASSLGETQYF.

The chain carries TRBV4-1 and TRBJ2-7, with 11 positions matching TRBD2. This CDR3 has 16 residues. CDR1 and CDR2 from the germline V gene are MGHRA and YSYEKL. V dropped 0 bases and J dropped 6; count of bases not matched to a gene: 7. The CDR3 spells CASSQDTSGRGAEQYF. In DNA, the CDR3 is TGCGCCAGCAGCCAAGATACTAGCGGGAGAGGGGCCGAGCAGTACTTC.

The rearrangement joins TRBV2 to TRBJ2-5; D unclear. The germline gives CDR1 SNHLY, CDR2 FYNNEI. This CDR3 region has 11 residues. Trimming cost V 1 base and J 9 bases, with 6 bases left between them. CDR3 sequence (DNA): TGTGCCAGCAGTGAAGGATCTCCCCAGTACTTC. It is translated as CASSEGSPQYF.

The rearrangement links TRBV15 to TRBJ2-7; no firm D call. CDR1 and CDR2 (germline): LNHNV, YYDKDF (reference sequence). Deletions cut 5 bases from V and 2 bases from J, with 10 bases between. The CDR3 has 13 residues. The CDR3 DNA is TGTGCCACCAGCTCCAACCTTCCCTACGAGCAGTACTTC. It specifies CATSSNLPYEQYF.

CDR3 sequence reads: CASSRSGDNEQFF. CDR3 DNA: TGTGCCAGCTCACGGTCGGGGGATAATGAGCAGTTCTTC. The chain employs TRBV18 and TRBJ2-1; D is possibly TRBD2 (6 bases). This CDR3 spans 13 amino acids. Germline assignment: CDR1 KGHSH and CDR2 LQKENI. V was cut by 4 bases and J by 7 bases, with 11 bases left in between.

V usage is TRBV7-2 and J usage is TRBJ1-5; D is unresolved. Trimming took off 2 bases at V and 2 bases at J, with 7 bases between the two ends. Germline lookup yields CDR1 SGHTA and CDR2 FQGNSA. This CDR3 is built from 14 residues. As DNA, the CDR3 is TGTGCCAGCAGCTTATTGAGTGGCAATCAGCCCCAGCATTTT. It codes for CASSLLSGNQPQHF.